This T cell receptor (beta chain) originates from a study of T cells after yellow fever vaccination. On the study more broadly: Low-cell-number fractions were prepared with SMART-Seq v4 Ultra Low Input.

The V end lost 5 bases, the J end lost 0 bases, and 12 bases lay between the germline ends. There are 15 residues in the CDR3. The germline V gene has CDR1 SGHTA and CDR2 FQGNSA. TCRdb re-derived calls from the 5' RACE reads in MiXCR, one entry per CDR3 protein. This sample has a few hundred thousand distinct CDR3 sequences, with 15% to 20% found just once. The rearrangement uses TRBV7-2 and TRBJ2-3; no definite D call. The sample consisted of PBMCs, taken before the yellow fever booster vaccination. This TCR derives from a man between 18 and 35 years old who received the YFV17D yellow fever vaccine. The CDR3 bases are TGTGCCAGCAGCCTTAACTCCCGTAGCACAGATACGCAGTATTTT. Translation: CASSLNSRSTDTQYF.